This T cell receptor (beta chain) was captured by sequencing in a study of T cell responses to AZD1222 COVID-19 vaccine. As regards this clone: Its antigen is unknown.

General study points: Unmutated variant regions are reportedly the target of nearly half of TCRs that are spike-specific.

Germline V CDR1 and CDR2: SGHTA, FQGNSA. V shed 3 bases, J shed 6 bases, and the junction held 4 bases outside the gene matches. The CDR3 runs 15 residues. Profiling relied on immunoSEQ multiplex PCR, and the TCRdb table lists in-frame clones only, not all of them. Here the sample spans 150,000 or so clones, roughly nine tenths being singletons. The chain has TRBV7-2 and TRBJ2-7, with TRBD2 matching over 14 bases. The material was peripheral blood, obtained 28 days after the second AZD1222 dose. This receptor was taken from an adult who received the AZD1222 COVID-19 vaccine. The CDR3 region has the DNA TGTGCCAGCAGCTTCGCCGGGACTAGCGGGGGCGAGCAGTACTTC. Amino acid sequence: CASSFAGTSGGEQYF.